This T cell receptor (delta chain) was recovered during a study of γδ T cells in repeated Plasmodium falciparum infection. Background on the study: Age- and gender-matched Australian children served as comparison for malaria-exposed Malian children. Malaria-naive adults were infected with P. falciparum NF54 four times over roughly 640 days.

Both TRG and TRD chains were sequenced from each sorted sample. TCRdb reprocessed the multiplex PCR reads using CATT. The sample has about 93,000 delta-chain clones; over 0.9% are singletons. Flow sorting of PBMC yielded separate Vgamma9/Vdelta2+ and Vdelta2-negative gammadelta T cell populations for bulk repertoire analysis. With respect to this clone: Its specificity is not known. The amino acid sequence in TCRdb belongs to a much larger clone and departs from this DNA's translation at residue 16, likely a sequencing read error; the sequence shown is translated from the DNA.

CDR1 is TSWWSYY, CDR2 QGS, per germline. This CDR3 has 22 residues. The V gene end was trimmed by 0 bases and the J gene end by 1 base; junction bases not matched to a gene: 20. Study-wide points: Waves of new clonotype selection appeared after repeated controlled infections in Vdelta2-negative, largely Vdelta1+, gammadelta T cells.

This chain joins TRDV1 and TRDJ1; 10 positions agree with TRDD3. As TCRdb names no J gene, one was assigned here on the basis of a DNA match to germline. The receptor's source is a pool of human donors (malaria-infected and uninfected, not separated). Material for sequencing was gamma-delta T cells from blood. CDR3 in amino acids: CALGELPPPVLGDATCTDKLIF. In DNA form, the CDR3 reads TGTGCTCTTGGGGAACTTCCCCCCCCAGTACTGGGGGATGCAACGTGCACCGATAAACTCATCTTT.